This T cell receptor (beta chain) is drawn from a study of post-analysis software for immune sequencing data. Findings and caveats of the study: Comparison of patients with controls showed five TRBV segments more frequent in patients, TRBV5-6, TRBV5-1 and TRBV20-1 among them. Same-batch samples co-clustered strongly by F measure.

The CDR3 totals 13 residues. The V and J ends lost 4 bases and 3 bases respectively, with 9 bases between them. The TCR beta cDNA libraries contained unique molecular identifiers. Once about 0.85 to 10 million T cells were used, approximately 470,000 cDNA molecules resulted. Via MiXCR, TCRdb re-called the PCR reads, giving one row per CDR3 protein. The sample records a few hundred thousand distinct CDR3 sequences, 30% to 45% being singletons. This clonotype occurred many times. Its specificity is not known. V and J are TRBV12-3 or TRBV12-4 and TRBJ1-2; D remains unclear. Sequenced: blood. This clonotype was obtained from a girl aged 5-17 years with multiple sclerosis. The CDR3 reads CASSSTGYYGYTF. The CDR3 coding sequence is TGTGCCAGCAGTTCCACGGGGTACTATGGCTACACCTTC.